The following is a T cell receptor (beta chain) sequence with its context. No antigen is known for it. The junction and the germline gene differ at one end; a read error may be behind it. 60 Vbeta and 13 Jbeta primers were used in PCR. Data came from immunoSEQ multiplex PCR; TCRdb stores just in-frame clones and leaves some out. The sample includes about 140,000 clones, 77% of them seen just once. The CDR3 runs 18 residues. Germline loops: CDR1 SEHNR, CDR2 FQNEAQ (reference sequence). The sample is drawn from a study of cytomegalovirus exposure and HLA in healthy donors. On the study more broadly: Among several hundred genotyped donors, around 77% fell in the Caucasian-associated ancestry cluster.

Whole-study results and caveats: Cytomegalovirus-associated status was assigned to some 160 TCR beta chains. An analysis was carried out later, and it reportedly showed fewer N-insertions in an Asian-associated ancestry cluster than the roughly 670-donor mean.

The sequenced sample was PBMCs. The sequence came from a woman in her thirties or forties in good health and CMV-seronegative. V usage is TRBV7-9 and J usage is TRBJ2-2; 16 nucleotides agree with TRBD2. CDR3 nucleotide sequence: TGTTCCAGCAGCCCGGGACTAGCGGGGGGGCGGAACACCGGGGAGCTGTTTTTT. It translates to CSSSPGLAGGRNTGELFF.